This T cell receptor (beta chain) was retrieved from a study of shared clonotypes between healthy human individuals. For the study at large: A few men and a couple of women, aged 18 to 49, were donors. Broader study findings: In several donors, 4.5% to 5.5% of naive CD4 clonotypes appeared in common.

Germline assignment: CDR1 MDHEN and CDR2 SYDVKM. This CDR3 has 11 amino acids. V shed 6 bases and J shed 8 bases, with 8 bases lying between them. As regards this clone: Its antigen is unidentified.

Only in-frame clones appear in the TCRdb table, and some are missing; sequencing was by immunoSEQ multiplex PCR. The data hold 150,000 to 200,000 clones, with 60% to 75% observed a single time. The sequence was collected from a man aged 25 to 40 in good health. The specimen was memory CD4+ T cells sorted from blood. Subset meaning: CD45RA-negative fraction. The V gene is TRBV28, the J gene TRBJ2-1, with D unclear. The CDR3 here is CASSELYEQFF. The CDR3 bases are TGTGCCAGCAGCGAACTTTATGAGCAGTTCTTC.